The subject of this entry is one TCR beta chain. This clonotype has at least ten counts. It lacks a known antigen. It has no much larger one-base neighbor in the sample; base qualities were not kept. This entry is derived from a study of breast tumors, draining lymph nodes, adjacent tissues (TCRdb year 2016). Looking at the study overall: In breast cancer patients, the study compared the TCR beta repertoires of tumor, adjacent nontumor tissue and axillary lymph nodes. The study was designed to assess the relationships and possible T-cell exchange between tumor, surrounding tissue and draining lymph node repertoires in human breast cancer.

Sequenced using an Illumina HiSeq 2000. Multiplex PCR amplification was used to build the TCR beta chain libraries. High-throughput sequencing was used to analyze the amplified TCR beta chain products. TCRdb applied fastp at Q25 and MiXCR to the public reads, then kept only in-frame beta chains. Records with the same CDR3 protein are collapsed into one entry carrying the most frequent genes and DNA. This sample gives 150,000 to 200,000 distinct CDR3 sequences in total; 33% of them show up just once. About 3.8% of the sample rests with the top ten. V trim: 4 bases; J trim: 2 bases; unmatched bases: 11. CDR1 and CDR2, per the germline V gene (reference sequence), are SGHKS and YYEKEE. Counted from cysteine to phenylalanine, this CDR3 has 17 amino acids. The sequence is cut down to CDR3 DNA, 51 bases in frame from base 1. Overall study results and their limits: Tumor and nontumor tissue repertoires were significantly more similar in luminal-like than in basal-like breast cancer. The study presented the conclusion that tumor T cells originate in lymph nodes as consistent with a hypothesis, not as something directly demonstrated. T-cell repertoire diversity in tumors was found to be lower than in lymph nodes but higher than in nontumor tissue, and preferential V and J gene usage was observed. The data were considered consistent with the idea that most tumor T cells come from the lymph node and then expand in tumor tissue.

The lymph node samples were taken from the axillary draining lymph nodes of breast cancer patients. The rearrangement joined TRBV5-5 to TRBJ1-5; TRBD1 lines up with 8 middle nucleotides. Sequenced: axillary lymph node tissue. The source of this sequence is a female donor with breast cancer. Some clones in this sample may be carry-over from other donors' samples. The DNA sequence follows: TGTGCCAGCAGCCAAGGATTTGGACAGGGACGCAATCAGCCCCAGCATTTT. It translates to CASSQGFGQGRNQPQHF.